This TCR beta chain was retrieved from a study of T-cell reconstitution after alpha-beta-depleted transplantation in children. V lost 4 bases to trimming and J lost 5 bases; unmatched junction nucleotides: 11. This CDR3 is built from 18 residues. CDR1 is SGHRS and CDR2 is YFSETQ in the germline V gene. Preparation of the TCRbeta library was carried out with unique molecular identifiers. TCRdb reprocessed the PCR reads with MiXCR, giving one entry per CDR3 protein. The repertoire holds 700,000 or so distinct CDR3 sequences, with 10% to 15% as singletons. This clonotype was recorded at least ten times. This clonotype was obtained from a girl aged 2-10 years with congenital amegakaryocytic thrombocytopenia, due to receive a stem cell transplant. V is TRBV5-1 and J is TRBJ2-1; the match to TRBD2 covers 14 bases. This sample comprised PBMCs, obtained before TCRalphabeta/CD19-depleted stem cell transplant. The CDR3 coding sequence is TGCGCCAGCAGCGGGGAGGGACTAGCGGGAGAACCAGACAATGAGCAGTTCTTC. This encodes CASSGEGLAGEPDNEQFF. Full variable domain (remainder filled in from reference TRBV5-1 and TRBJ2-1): KAGVTQTPRYLIKTRGQQVTLSCSPISGHRSVSWYQQTPGQGLQFLFEYFSETQRNKGNFPGRFSGRQFSNSRSEMNVSTLELGDSALYLCASSGEGLAGEPDNEQFFGPGTRLTVL.